This T cell receptor (beta chain) came from a study of Siglec-9 on CD8 T cells in melanoma. General study findings and limits: An effector memory CD8+ T-cell subset seemingly accumulating in melanoma was reportedly marked and regulated by Siglec-9.

V was shortened by 6 bases and J by 10 bases, with 25 bases between the two germline ends. This CDR3 has 17 residues. The V gene's germline CDR1 is MDHEN and CDR2 SYDVKM. Measured with immunoSEQ multiplex PCR; TCRdb has only the in-frame clones, and not every one. The table records hundreds of clones, less than 70% of them present only once. This clone was detected only a few times. Its antigen is currently unknown. The sequencing sample was made of Siglec-9+ CD8+ T cells sorted from blood. This sequence was found in a human donor in good health. The V and J genes are TRBV28 and TRBJ1-6, with a tentative D call TRBD1 (5 bases). The CDR3: CASSFNPPKQGNSPLHF. CDR3 DNA: TGTGCCAGCAGCTTCAACCCCCCAAAGCAGGGAAACTCACCCCTCCACTTT.